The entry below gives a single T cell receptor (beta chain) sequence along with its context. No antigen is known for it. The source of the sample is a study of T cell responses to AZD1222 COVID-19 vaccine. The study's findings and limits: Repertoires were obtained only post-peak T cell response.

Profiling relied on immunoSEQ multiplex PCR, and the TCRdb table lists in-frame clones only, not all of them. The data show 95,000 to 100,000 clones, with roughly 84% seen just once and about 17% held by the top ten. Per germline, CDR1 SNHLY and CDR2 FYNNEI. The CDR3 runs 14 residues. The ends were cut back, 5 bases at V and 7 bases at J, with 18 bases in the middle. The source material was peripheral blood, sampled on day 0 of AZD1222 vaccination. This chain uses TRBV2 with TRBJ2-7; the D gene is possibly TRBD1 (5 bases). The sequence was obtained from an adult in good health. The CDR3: CASSPQGWAGEQYF. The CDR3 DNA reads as TGTGCCAGCAGTCCCCAGGGATGGGCCGGAGAGCAGTACTTC.